The clone carrying this TCR beta chain has more than one count but fewer than ten. This CDR3 has 15 amino acids. Trimming removed 4 bases from V and 2 bases from J; junction bases left unmatched: 5. The germline V gene has CDR1 SGHRS and CDR2 YFSETQ. TCRbeta library preparation incorporated unique molecular identifiers. Each CDR3 protein is one row after TCRdb ran MiXCR on the PCR reads. Of 450,000 to 700,000 distinct CDR3 sequences in the sample, 25% to 30% were seen once. The entry originates in a study of T-cell reconstitution after alpha-beta-depleted transplantation in children. The TCR comes from a boy younger than two with Wiskott-Aldrich syndrome, due to receive a stem cell transplant. The V gene is TRBV5-1, the J gene TRBJ2-5; TRBD2 aligns across 10 bases. Source: PBMCs, taken before TCRalphabeta/CD19-depleted stem cell transplant. CDR3 nucleotides: TGCGCCAGCAGCCAGATACTAGCGGGACAAGAGACCCAGTACTTC. Protein: CASSQILAGQETQYF.